This T cell receptor beta chain was retrieved from a study of blood T cell repertoires in COVID-19. Study information: COVID-19 samples from acute and convalescent phases originated in the United States, Italy and Spain. PBMCs, B-cell-depleted T cells, or T cells provided the cDNA or gDNA that made up the material.

V gave up 7 bases and J gave up 4 bases; unmatched junction bases: 7. The V gene's germline CDR1 is MDHEN and CDR2 SYDVKM. The CDR3 loop spans 14 amino acids. In the original analysis: The assay estimated nucleated cells by amplifying reference gene primers. Measured with immunoSEQ multiplex PCR; TCRdb has only the in-frame clones, and not every one. That table supplies the V and J calls and clone size; D and trimming were determined from the DNA. The table records approximately 500,000 clones, approximately 91% of them present only once. The Seattle patients, enrolled during active infection, were followed longitudinally.

What was sequenced was peripheral blood. The chain employs TRBV28 and TRBJ1-2, with TRBD1 identical over 9 bases. The sequence derives from a woman aged 50 to 60 with COVID-19, enrolled during active disease. Written as DNA, the CDR3 is TGTGCCAGCAAACTACAGGGGGCGGGCTATGGCTACACCTTC. Amino acids: CASKLQGAGYGYTF.